The rows below give T cell receptor beta chains drawn from one sample of a study of cytomegalovirus exposure and HLA in healthy donors. Sequencing was performed with immunoSEQ multiplex PCR; in TCRdb, only in-frame clones are kept and a portion is missing. The sample carries 55,000 to 85,000 clones, approximately 94% recorded once. Sequenced sample: PBMCs. The source is a woman aged 18-29 years in good health and CMV-seronegative. Both conserved end residues are part of each CDR3. D genes are given only for firm matches. Clone size appears in some rows only: once, few, many, or a class for an expanded clone.

CDR3: CASSPGQGRTGELFF
DNA: TGTGCCAGCTCACCTGGACAGGGTAGGACCGGGGAGCTGTTTTTT
size: -
J: TRBJ2-2
D: TRBD1
V: TRBV18

CDR3: CASSLQPGQGANTIYF
DNA: TGTGCCAGCAGCTTACAGCCGGGACAGGGGGCGAACACCATATATTTT
size: -
J: TRBJ1-3
D: TRBD1
V: TRBV5-5

CDR3: CAIRDEPGNEQFF
DNA: TGTGCCATCAGGGATGAGCCGGGCAATGAGCAGTTCTTC
size: -
J: TRBJ2-1
D: -
V: TRBV10-3

CDR3: CASSSLRGPHNEQFF
DNA: TGTGCCAGCAGCTCCTTGCGGGGGCCCCACAATGAGCAGTTCTTC
size: -
J: TRBJ2-1
D: -
V: TRBV7-8

CDR3: CASSLDRGNEQYF
DNA: TGTGCCAGCAGCTTGGACAGGGGGAACGAGCAGTACTTC
size: -
J: TRBJ2-7
D: TRBD1
V: TRBV7-9

CDR3: CASSLALLGYTF
DNA: TGTGCCAGCAGCTTAGCACTCCTAGGCTACACCTTC
size: -
J: TRBJ1-2
D: -
V: TRBV7-2

CDR3: CASSDRGAGANVLTF
DNA: TGTGCCAGCAGTGACAGGGGCGCTGGGGCCAACGTCCTGACTTTC
size: -
J: TRBJ2-6
D: -
V: TRBV6-4

CDR3: CSARQNEKLFF
DNA: TGCAGTGCTAGACAAAATGAAAAACTGTTTTTT
size: -
J: TRBJ1-4
D: -
V: TRBV20-1

CDR3: CASSESTDTQYF
DNA: TGTGCCAGCTCGGAGAGCACAGATACGCAGTATTTT
size: -
J: TRBJ2-3
D: -
V: TRBV18

CDR3: CASTQGGETQYF
DNA: TGTGCCAGCACCCAGGGCGGTGAGACCCAGTACTTC
size: -
J: TRBJ2-5
D: -
V: TRBV11-2

CDR3: CASSTNRETEAFF
DNA: TGTGCCAGCAGTACCAACAGGGAAACTGAAGCTTTCTTT
size: -
J: TRBJ1-1
D: -
V: TRBV6-1

CDR3: CASSESTATASYEQYF
DNA: TGTGCCAGCAGTGAATCTACAGCTACAGCTTCCTACGAGCAGTACTTC
size: -
J: TRBJ2-7
D: -
V: TRBV2

CDR3: CASAPEETQYF
DNA: TGTGCTAGTGCCCCCGAAGAGACCCAGTACTTC
size: -
J: TRBJ2-5
D: -
V: TRBV12-5

CDR3: CASSDSGTSGTDTQYF
DNA: TGTGCCAGCAGTGACTCCGGGACTAGCGGCACAGATACGCAGTATTTT
size: -
J: TRBJ2-3
D: TRBD2
V: TRBV6-4

CDR3: CASSYVGVGTEAFF
DNA: TGTGCCAGCAGTTATGTAGGGGTCGGCACTGAAGCTTTCTTT
size: once
J: TRBJ1-1
D: -
V: TRBV6-5

CDR3: CASTLRLDGAGELFF
DNA: TGTGCCAGCACCCTGCGGCTAGACGGGGCCGGGGAGCTGTTTTTT
size: -
J: TRBJ2-2
D: -
V: TRBV6-1

CDR3: CASRTDGFDYGYTF
DNA: TGTGCCTCCAGGACAGATGGGTTCGACTATGGCTACACCTTC
size: -
J: TRBJ1-2
D: -
V: TRBV19

CDR3: CASSPPWPGQGSLNEQFF
DNA: TGTGCCAGCAGCCCCCCCTGGCCGGGACAGGGGAGTTTGAATGAGCAGTTCTTC
size: -
J: TRBJ2-1
D: TRBD1
V: TRBV5-6

CDR3: CASSRTRQETQYF
DNA: TGTGCCAGCAGCCGGACTAGGCAAGAGACCCAGTACTTC
size: -
J: TRBJ2-5
D: TRBD2
V: TRBV7-6

CDR3: CASSIRAGESSYNEQFF
DNA: TGTGCCAGCAGCATAAGGGCGGGAGAGAGCTCCTACAATGAGCAGTTCTTC
size: once
J: TRBJ2-1
D: TRBD2
V: TRBV16

CDR3: CASSFRSSGSNEQFF
DNA: TGCGCCAGCAGCTTTCGATCTAGCGGGAGCAATGAGCAGTTCTTC
size: -
J: TRBJ2-1
D: TRBD2
V: TRBV4-1

CDR3: CASSSRGTYNEQFF
DNA: TGTGCCAGCAGCTCCCGTGGGACTTACAATGAGCAGTTCTTC
size: -
J: TRBJ2-1
D: -
V: TRBV7-2

CDR3: CASSLGGGEKLFF
DNA: TGTGCCAGCAGCTTAGGCGGGGGCGAAAAACTGTTTTTT
size: -
J: TRBJ1-4
D: -
V: TRBV5-4

CDR3: CASSGDYGQPSLREQYF
DNA: TGTGCCAGCAGTGGGGACTACGGACAGCCCTCCCTAAGGGAGCAGTACTTC
size: -
J: TRBJ2-7
D: -
V: TRBV25-1

CDR3: CASSLDFPSVEYEQYF
DNA: TGTGCCAGCAGCTTAGATTTCCCGAGTGTGGAGTACGAGCAGTACTTC
size: -
J: TRBJ2-7
D: -
V: TRBV11-3

CDR3: CATSGTGNSPLHF
DNA: TGTGCCACCTCCGGGACAGGCAATTCACCCCTCCACTTT
size: -
J: TRBJ1-6
D: TRBD1
V: TRBV15

CDR3: CASSRAPDTGELFF
DNA: TGTGCCAGCAGTCGCGCCCCGGACACCGGGGAGCTGTTTTTT
size: -
J: TRBJ2-2
D: -
V: TRBV27

CDR3: CASSPYQQANNSPLHF
DNA: TGTGCCAGCAGCCCTTACCAACAGGCCAACAATTCACCCCTCCACTTT
size: -
J: TRBJ1-6
D: -
V: TRBV5-4

CDR3: CASRGGERDSTDTQYF
DNA: TGTGCCAGCAGGGGGGGGGAGCGGGACTCCACAGATACGCAGTATTTT
size: -
J: TRBJ2-3
D: TRBD2
V: TRBV7-9

CDR3: CAWSGQNTEAFF
DNA: TGTGCCTGGAGTGGACAGAACACTGAAGCTTTCTTT
size: once
J: TRBJ1-1
D: -
V: TRBV30

CDR3: CASSYLRDRVYEQYF
DNA: TGTGCCAGCAGTTATCTGCGGGACAGGGTTTACGAGCAGTACTTC
size: -
J: TRBJ2-7
D: TRBD1
V: TRBV6-5

CDR3: CASSLGQGTSTEAFF
DNA: TGTGCCAGCAGCTTAGGGCAGGGGACAAGCACTGAAGCTTTCTTT
size: -
J: TRBJ1-1
D: -
V: TRBV7-9

CDR3: CASSLLPRKILYYEQYF
DNA: TGTGCCAGCAGCTTACTCCCTAGAAAGATCTTATACTACGAGCAGTACTTC
size: once
J: TRBJ2-7
D: -
V: TRBV7-8

CDR3: CASSPTPSGVGSGELFF
DNA: TGTGCCAGCAGCCCAACCCCGTCGGGAGTAGGGTCCGGGGAGCTGTTTTTT
size: -
J: TRBJ2-2
D: -
V: TRBV5-6

CDR3: CASGGLARETQYF
DNA: TGTGCCAGCGGTGGGCTGGCCAGGGAGACCCAGTACTTC
size: -
J: TRBJ2-5
D: -
V: TRBV2

CDR3: CASIREGARGMIF
DNA: TGTGCCAGCATCCGTGAAGGGGCCAGGGGGATGATCTTC
size: -
J: TRBJ2-1
D: TRBD1
V: TRBV2

CDR3: CASSEYKLAGGSYEQYF
DNA: TGTGCCAGCAGTGAATATAAACTAGCGGGAGGTTCATACGAGCAGTACTTC
size: -
J: TRBJ2-7
D: TRBD2
V: TRBV2

CDR3: CASRAEAGGPDEQYF
DNA: TGTGCCAGCAGGGCCGAGGCGGGAGGGCCGGACGAGCAGTACTTC
size: -
J: TRBJ2-7
D: TRBD2
V: TRBV6-1

CDR3: CASRTLGSRQETQYF
DNA: TGTGCCAGCAGGACACTAGGGTCACGCCAAGAGACCCAGTACTTC
size: -
J: TRBJ2-5
D: -
V: TRBV6-1

CDR3: CASSPGQDYEQYF
DNA: TGCGCCAGCAGCCCAGGACAGGACTACGAGCAGTACTTC
size: few
J: TRBJ2-7
D: TRBD1
V: TRBV4-1

CDR3: CASSPLAASSTDTQYF
DNA: TGTGCCAGCAGCCCCCTAGCTGCATCTAGCACAGATACGCAGTATTTT
size: -
J: TRBJ2-3
D: -
V: TRBV7-7

CDR3: CASSLGTGNEQFF
DNA: TGTGCCAGCAGCCTAGGAACGGGGAATGAGCAGTTCTTC
size: -
J: TRBJ2-1
D: -
V: TRBV7-2

CDR3: CAWSRGIQPQHF
DNA: TGTGCCTGGAGTAGAGGGATTCAGCCCCAGCATTTT
size: -
J: TRBJ1-5
D: -
V: TRBV30

CDR3: CASSGTGFYEQYF
DNA: TGTGCCAGCAGCGGGACAGGGTTCTACGAGCAGTACTTC
size: -
J: TRBJ2-7
D: TRBD1
V: TRBV7-9